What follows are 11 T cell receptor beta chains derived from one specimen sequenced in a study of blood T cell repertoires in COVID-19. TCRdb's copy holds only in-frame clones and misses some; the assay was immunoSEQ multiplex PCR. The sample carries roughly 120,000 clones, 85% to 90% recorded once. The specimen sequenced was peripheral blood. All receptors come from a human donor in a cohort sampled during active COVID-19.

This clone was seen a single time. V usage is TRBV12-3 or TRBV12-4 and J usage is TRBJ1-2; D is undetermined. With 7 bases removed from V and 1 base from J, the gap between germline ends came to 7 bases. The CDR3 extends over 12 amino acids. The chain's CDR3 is CASTRGNYGYTF. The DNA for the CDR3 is TGTGCCAGCACACGGGGTAACTATGGCTACACCTTC.

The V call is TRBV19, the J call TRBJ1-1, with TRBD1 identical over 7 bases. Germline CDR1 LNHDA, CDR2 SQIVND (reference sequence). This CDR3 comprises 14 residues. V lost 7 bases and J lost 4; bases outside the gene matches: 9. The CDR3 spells CASIADRAGTEAFF. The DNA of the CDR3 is TGTGCCAGTATAGCCGACAGGGCTGGCACTGAAGCTTTCTTT.

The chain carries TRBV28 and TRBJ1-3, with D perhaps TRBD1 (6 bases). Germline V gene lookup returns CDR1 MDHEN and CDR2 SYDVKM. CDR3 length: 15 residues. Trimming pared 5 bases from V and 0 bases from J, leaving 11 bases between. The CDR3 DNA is TGTGCCAGCAGTCTACGGACAGTCTCTGGAAACACCATATATTTT. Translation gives CASSLRTVSGNTIYF.

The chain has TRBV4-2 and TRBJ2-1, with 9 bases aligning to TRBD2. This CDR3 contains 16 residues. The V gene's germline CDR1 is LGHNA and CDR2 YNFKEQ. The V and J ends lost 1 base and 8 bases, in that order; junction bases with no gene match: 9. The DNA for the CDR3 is TGTGCCAGCAGCCAAGTTAGCGGGAGAAGTACGGATGAGCAGTTCTTC. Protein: CASSQVSGRSTDEQFF.

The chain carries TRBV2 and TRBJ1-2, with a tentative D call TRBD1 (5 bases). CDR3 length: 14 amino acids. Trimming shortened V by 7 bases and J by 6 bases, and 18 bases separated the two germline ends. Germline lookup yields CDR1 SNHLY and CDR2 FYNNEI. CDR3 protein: CASTARYRSDGYTF. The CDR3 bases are TGTGCCAGCACAGCGAGATACAGGTCGGATGGCTACACCTTC.

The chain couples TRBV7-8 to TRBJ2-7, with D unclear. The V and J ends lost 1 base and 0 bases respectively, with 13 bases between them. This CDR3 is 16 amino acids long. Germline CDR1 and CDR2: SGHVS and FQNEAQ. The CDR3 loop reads CASSLVRVSASYEQYF. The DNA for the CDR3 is TGTGCCAGCAGCTTAGTTCGGGTATCGGCCTCCTACGAGCAGTACTTC.

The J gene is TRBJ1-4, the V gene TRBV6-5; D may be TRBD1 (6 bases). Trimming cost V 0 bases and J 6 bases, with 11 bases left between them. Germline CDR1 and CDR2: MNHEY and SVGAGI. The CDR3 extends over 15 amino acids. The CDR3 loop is CASSYSGHGYEKLFF. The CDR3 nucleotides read TGTGCCAGCAGTTACTCGGGACACGGGTATGAAAAACTGTTTTTT.

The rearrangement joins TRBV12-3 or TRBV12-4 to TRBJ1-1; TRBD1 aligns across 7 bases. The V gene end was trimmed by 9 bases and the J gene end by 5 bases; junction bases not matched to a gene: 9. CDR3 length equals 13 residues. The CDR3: CASTGQRATEAFF. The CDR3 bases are TGTGCCAGTACGGGACAGCGGGCGACTGAAGCTTTCTTT.

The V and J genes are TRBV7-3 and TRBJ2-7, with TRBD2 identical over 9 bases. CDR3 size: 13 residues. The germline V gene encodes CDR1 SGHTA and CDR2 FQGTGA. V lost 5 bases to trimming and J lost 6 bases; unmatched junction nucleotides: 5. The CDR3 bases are TGTGCCAGCAGCCAGGGACTAGCTGGCGAGCAGTACTTC. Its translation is CASSQGLAGEQYF.

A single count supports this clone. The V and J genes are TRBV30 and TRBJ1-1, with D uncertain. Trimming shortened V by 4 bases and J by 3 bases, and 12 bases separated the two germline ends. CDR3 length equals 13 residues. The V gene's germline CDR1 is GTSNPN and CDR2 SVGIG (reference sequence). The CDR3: CAWKLEEYTEAFF. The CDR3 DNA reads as TGTGCCTGGAAATTGGAGGAGTACACTGAAGCTTTCTTT.

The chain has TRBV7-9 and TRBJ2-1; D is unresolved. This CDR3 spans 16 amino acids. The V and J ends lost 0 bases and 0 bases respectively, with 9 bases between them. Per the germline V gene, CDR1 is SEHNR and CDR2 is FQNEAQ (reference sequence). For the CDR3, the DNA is TGTGCCAGCAGCTTAGCGCCGGTTGGCTCCTACAATGAGCAGTTCTTC. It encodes CASSLAPVGSYNEQFF.